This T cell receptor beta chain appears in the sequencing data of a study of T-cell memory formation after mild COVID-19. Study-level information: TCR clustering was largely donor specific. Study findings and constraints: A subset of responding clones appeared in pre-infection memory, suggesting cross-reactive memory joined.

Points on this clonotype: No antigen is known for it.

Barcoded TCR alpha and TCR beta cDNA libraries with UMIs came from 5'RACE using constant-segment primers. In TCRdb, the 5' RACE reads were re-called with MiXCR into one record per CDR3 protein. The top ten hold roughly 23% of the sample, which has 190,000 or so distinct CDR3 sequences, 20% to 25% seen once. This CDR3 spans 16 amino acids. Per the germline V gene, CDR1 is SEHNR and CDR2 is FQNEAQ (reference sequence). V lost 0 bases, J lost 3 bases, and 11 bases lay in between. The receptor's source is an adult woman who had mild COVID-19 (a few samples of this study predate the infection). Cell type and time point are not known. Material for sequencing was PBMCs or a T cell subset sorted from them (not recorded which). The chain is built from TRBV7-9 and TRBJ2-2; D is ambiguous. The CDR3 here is CASSLATGPDTGELFF. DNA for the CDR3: TGTGCCAGCAGCTTAGCTACGGGTCCGGACACCGGGGAGCTGTTTTTT.